Below, 25 T cell receptor beta chains from the same sample are listed, as sequenced in a study of blood T cell repertoires in COVID-19. The assay was immunoSEQ multiplex PCR, and TCRdb's table has in-frame clones only and misses some. The table lists fewer than 40,000 clones, about four fifths of them singletons. Sequenced input: peripheral blood. These receptors came from a man between 65 and 85 years old with acute or convalescent COVID-19.

This clone was counted many times. The rearrangement joins TRBV19 to TRBJ1-5; tentatively, D is TRBD1 (6 bases). The CDR3 is made up of 14 amino acids. The V and J ends lost 6 bases and 0 bases respectively, with 9 bases between them. In germline, CDR1 is LNHDA, CDR2 SQIVND (reference sequence). The CDR3 reads CASSRTDSNQPQHF. The CDR3 nucleotides read TGTGCCAGTAGCCGGACAGATAGCAATCAGCCCCAGCATTTT.

The chain couples TRBV2 to TRBJ2-7; 8 bases align to TRBD1. V was clipped by 8 bases and J by 3 bases; unmatched bases: 3. From germline, CDR1 is SNHLY and CDR2 FYNNEI. This CDR3 has 12 residues. As DNA, the CDR3 is TGTGCCAGCGCGGGGACAGGCTACGAGCAGTACTTC. Its protein product is CASAGTGYEQYF.

The V and J genes are TRBV29-1 and TRBJ2-2; a possible D gene is TRBD2 (5 bases). Germline loops: CDR1 SQVTM, CDR2 ANQGSEA. This CDR3 contains 12 residues. The V gene lost 4 bases and the J gene lost 6 bases, with 9 bases spanning the gap. In DNA, the CDR3 is TGCAGCGTTGGAAGTAGCGCCGGGGAGCTGTTTTTT. Translated, it gives CSVGSSAGELFF.

The chain links TRBV7-3 to TRBJ2-1, with a possible D match to TRBD1 (5 bases). Germline V gene data show CDR1 as SGHTA and CDR2 as FQGTGA. Trimming removed 5 bases from V and 4 bases from J, with 15 bases in between. The CDR3 has 15 residues. CDR3 amino acids: CASSARHTGYNEQFF. As DNA, the CDR3 is TGTGCCAGCAGCGCTCGACATACAGGTTACAATGAGCAGTTCTTC.

This clone qualifies as medium-sized (0.01 to 0.1%). The V call is TRBV7-8, the J call TRBJ2-7; TRBD2 matches at 11 bases. Germline values: CDR1 SGHVS, CDR2 FQNEAQ. CDR3 length: 15 residues. V lost 6 bases and J lost 6; bases outside the gene matches: 10. CDR3 protein: CASSHIAGGPGEQYF. In DNA, the CDR3 is TGTGCCAGCAGTCACATAGCGGGAGGGCCCGGCGAGCAGTACTTC. The full variable domain, in which reference TRBV7-8 and TRBJ2-7 provide the parts outside the CDR3, is GAGVSQSPRYKVAKRGQDVALRCDPISGHVSLFWYQQALGQGPEFLTYFQNEAQLDKSGLPSDRFFAERPEGSVSTLKIQRTQQEDSAVYLCASSHIAGGPGEQYFGPGTRLTVT.

The chain combines TRBV18 with TRBJ2-7; TRBD1 aligns across 7 bases. This CDR3 region has 14 residues. V was pared by 2 bases and J by 2 bases, with 3 bases of the junction left unmatched. Per germline, CDR1 KGHSH and CDR2 LQKENI. In nucleotides, the CDR3 is TGTGCCAGCTCACCATGGGGACAGCCCTACGAGCAGTACTTC. Translating gives CASSPWGQPYEQYF. The entire variable domain, with the rest obtained from reference TRBV18 and TRBJ2-7, is as follows: NAGVMQNPRHLVRRRGQEARLRCSPMKGHSHVYWYRQLPEEGLKFMVYLQKENIIDESGMPKERFSAEFPKEGPSILRIQQVVRGDSAAYFCASSPWGQPYEQYFGPGTRLTVT.

V gene TRBV9 combines with J gene TRBJ1-4; possible D gene TRBD1, 5 bases. The CDR3 has 14 residues. Trimming removed 0 bases from V and 8 bases from J, with 11 bases in between. Looked up from germline, CDR1 is SGDLS and CDR2 is YYNGEE. The chain's CDR3 is CASSVEGSGEKLFF. CDR3 nucleotide sequence: TGTGCCAGCAGCGTAGAGGGGAGCGGGGAAAAACTGTTTTTT.

The rearrangement joins TRBV6-5 to TRBJ2-3; 7 bases match TRBD2. The V gene end was trimmed by 6 bases and the J gene end by 5 bases; junction bases not matched to a gene: 11. The germline V gene has CDR1 MNHEY and CDR2 SVGAGI. The CDR3 covers 15 residues. The CDR3: CASSLGGRGKDTQYF. The CDR3 DNA reads TGTGCCAGCAGCCTCGGGGGGAGGGGAAAAGATACGCAGTATTTT.

This clone was picked up a small number of times. The chain employs TRBV28 and TRBJ1-2; D unclear. The CDR3 is made up of 14 amino acids. Between the trimmed V and J ends, which lost 3 bases and 2 bases, there was a span of 10 bases. Germline CDR1 is MDHEN and CDR2 is SYDVKM. In DNA form, the CDR3 reads TGTGCCAGCAGTTTTCCCGCGAGGAACTATGGCTACACCTTC. Its translation is CASSFPARNYGYTF.

This chain uses TRBV4-2 with TRBJ2-7; 9 bases fit TRBD2. The CDR3 length is 14 residues. The germline CDR1 and CDR2 sequences are LGHNA and YNFKEQ. The junction had 4 bases not matched to a gene; V was cut back by 1 base and J by 6 bases. DNA for the CDR3: TGTGCCAGCAGCCAAGGCGGGAGGGCTGGCGAGCAGTACTTC. It yields the protein CASSQGGRAGEQYF.

The rearrangement links TRBV10-3 to TRBJ2-1; D is possibly TRBD2 (6 bases). The CDR3 covers 12 residues. CDR1 ENHRY and CDR2 SYGVKD come from the germline V gene. V lost 6 bases, J lost 3 bases, and 6 bases lay in between. The CDR3 bases are TGTGCCATCAGGGGGGGCTACAATGAGCAGTTCTTC. Protein sequence: CAIRGGYNEQFF.

V and J are TRBV9 and TRBJ1-2; 10 bases line up with TRBD1. The germline CDR1 and CDR2 sequences are SGDLS and YYNGEE. The ends lost 3 bases at V and 0 bases at J; junction bases unmatched: 14. CDR3 length: 19 residues. This CDR3 is CASSARDRGALSANYGYTF. In DNA form, the CDR3 reads TGTGCCAGCAGCGCCCGGGACAGGGGAGCATTAAGCGCTAACTATGGCTACACCTTC.

The chain couples TRBV7-9 to TRBJ2-7; TRBD2 aligns across 8 bases. The J segment lost 6 bases and the V segment lost 1 base, leaving 8 bases of the junction unmatched. CDR3 length: 15 residues. Germline V gives CDR1 SEHNR, CDR2 FQNEAQ (reference sequence). DNA of the CDR3: TGTGCCAGCAGCTTAGTTCCAGCGGGAGAGGGCGAGCAGTACTTC. This sequence encodes CASSLVPAGEGEQYF.

The V call is TRBV3-1 (or the pseudogene TRBV3-2), the J call TRBJ2-3, with 12 bases lining up with TRBD2. The CDR3 runs 19 residues. The germline V gene encodes CDR1 LGHDT and CDR2 YNNKEL (reference sequence). J lost 0 bases, V lost 0 bases, and 7 bases had no gene match. The CDR3 sequence: CASSQDLPGLAGSTDTQYF. The CDR3 DNA reads TGTGCCAGCAGCCAAGACCTCCCGGGACTAGCGGGCAGCACAGATACGCAGTATTTT.

The rearrangement joins TRBV19 to TRBJ1-1; the match to TRBD1 covers 9 bases. V shed 6 bases, J shed 0 bases, and the junction held 14 bases outside the gene matches. The CDR3 runs 18 residues. The germline CDR1 and CDR2 sequences are LNHDA and SQIVND (reference sequence). The CDR3: CASRRARGTGNLNTEAFF. The CDR3 coding sequence is TGTGCCAGTAGGAGGGCTCGGGGGACAGGGAATTTGAACACTGAAGCTTTCTTT.

The chain joins TRBV7-9 to TRBJ2-5; TRBD2 is a possible D gene (6 bases). Germline V lookup: CDR1 SEHNR, CDR2 FQNEAQ (reference sequence). V lost 2 bases, J lost 5 bases, and 12 bases lay in between. The CDR3 has 14 residues. CDR3 nucleotides: TGTGCCAGCAGCTTACAGGAGGGAAGGGAGACCCAGTACTTC. Translating it yields CASSLQEGRETQYF.

The chain employs TRBV6-5 and TRBJ2-1, with TRBD2 matching 7 bases. Trimming at V came to 7 bases and at J to 1 base, leaving 7 bases not matched to a gene. In germline, CDR1 is MNHEY, CDR2 SVGAGI. The CDR3 is 15 residues long. CDR3 region: CASNPSGASYNEQFF. In DNA form, the CDR3 reads TGTGCCAGCAATCCCAGCGGGGCTTCCTACAATGAGCAGTTCTTC.

The rearrangement links TRBV12-3 or TRBV12-4 to TRBJ1-6, with unresolved D. The germline V and J ends were trimmed by 7 bases and 6 bases, with 7 bases remaining between them. This CDR3 comprises 12 residues. DNA for the CDR3: TGTGCCAGCACCTCCCCTAATTCACCCCTCCACTTT. It yields the protein CASTSPNSPLHF.

J is TRBJ1-2 and V is TRBV2; TRBD1 matches at 11 bases. Per germline, CDR1 SNHLY and CDR2 FYNNEI. CDR3 size: 16 residues. The trim removed 8 bases at V and 4 bases at J, leaving 12 bases unmatched. The CDR3 loop reads CASLKTPGQGVYGYTF. The CDR3 DNA reads as TGTGCCAGCCTCAAGACTCCGGGACAGGGGGTCTATGGCTACACCTTC. The full variable domain, its missing parts supplied by reference TRBV2 and TRBJ1-2, is EPEVTQTPSHQVTQMGQEVILRCVPISNHLYFYWYRQILGQKVEFLVSFYNNEISEKSEIFDDQFSVERPDGSNFTLKIRSTKLEDSAMYFCASLKTPGQGVYGYTFGSGTRLTVV.

The chain combines TRBV24-1 with TRBJ1-2; unclear D gene. CDR3 length equals 13 residues. Germline CDR1 and CDR2: KGHDR and SFDVKD. Trimming removed 5 bases at V and 5 bases at J, with 11 bases between. The CDR3 loop reads CATSGPGGYGYTF. The CDR3 DNA follows: TGTGCCACCAGTGGTCCCGGAGGGTATGGCTACACCTTC.

V gene TRBV6-5 combines with J gene TRBJ2-1; no reliable D call. Trimming cost V 10 bases and J 2 bases, with 18 bases left between them. Germline CDR1 and CDR2: MNHEY and SVGAGI. The CDR3 sequence is 15 residues long. The DNA of the CDR3 is TGTGCCACCCGGGTGATCCCCGAACCCTACAATGAGCAGTTCTTC. As protein: CATRVIPEPYNEQFF.

V usage is TRBV4-2 and J usage is TRBJ1-2; tentative D call: TRBD1 (5 bases). The germline V and J ends were trimmed by 4 bases and 6 bases, with 15 bases remaining between them. Per the germline V gene, CDR1 is LGHNA and CDR2 is YNFKEQ. This CDR3 spans 14 amino acids. CDR3 region: CASSPGTYYDGYTF. The CDR3, as DNA: TGTGCCAGCAGCCCCGGGACTTACTATGATGGCTACACCTTC.

The chain joins TRBV29-1 to TRBJ2-6; D possibly corresponds to TRBD1 (5 bases). V was shortened by 4 bases and J by 4 bases, with 11 bases between the two germline ends. The CDR3 is 14 amino acids. The V gene's germline CDR1 is SQVTM and CDR2 ANQGSEA. CDR3 sequence (DNA): TGCAGCGTTGTAGGGGATCCCGGGGCCAACGTCCTGACTTTC. Protein product: CSVVGDPGANVLTF.

The chain couples TRBV4-3 to TRBJ2-3; 8 positions agree with TRBD1. The V gene's germline CDR1 is LGHNA and CDR2 YSLEER. The CDR3 runs to 16 residues. Trimming at V came to 1 base and at J to 3 bases, leaving 6 bases not matched to a gene. DNA for the CDR3: TGCGCCAGCAGCCAAGGGGGTGGACAGGGAACAGATACGCAGTATTTT. As protein: CASSQGGGQGTDTQYF.

The chain uses TRBV7-2 and TRBJ1-1; possible D gene TRBD1, 5 bases. Trimming removed 7 bases from V and 2 bases from J, with 23 bases in between. Germline CDR1 is SGHTA and CDR2 is FQGNSA. This CDR3 spans 17 amino acids. This chain's CDR3 is CASNNFGGGVRNTEAFF. The CDR3 DNA sequence: TGTGCCAGCAACAATTTCGGTGGGGGGGTGAGAAACACTGAAGCTTTCTTT.